Reported below is one T cell receptor beta chain. The antigen it binds to is not known. No qualities accompany the bases; no much larger clone lies one base away. This specimen comes from a study of Tregs in tolerant kidney transplant recipients (dated by TCRdb to between 2018 and 2021). Turning to the overall study: TCRbeta sequencing was used in the study to identify donor-specific regulatory T cells before combined kidney and bone marrow transplantation, and the identified cells were then tracked after transplant.

General study outcomes and caveats: Biological reproducibility was not directly assessed, although technical replication error appeared to be minimal. Because only a small number of patients were included, the study had limitations, and the results will need to be validated in larger populations as well as under other immunosuppression protocols. Donor-specific Treg expansion exceeded global Treg expansion in tolerant patients, suggesting antigen-driven rather than nonspecific expansion. Expanding Tregs with activated donor B cells appeared to identify the most biologically relevant and donor-specific TCRbeta repertoire. PCR primers changed over time for some patients, so nucleotide-level comparison across those patients' samples was not possible.

For TCRbeta CDR3 sequencing, genomic DNA was extracted from sorted cells using the QIAGEN DNeasy Blood and Tissue Kit. High-throughput TCRbeta CDR3 sequencing, including PCR amplification with bias correction and internal controls, was performed commercially through immunoSEQ. Per the source publication's procedure: Unique productive TCRbeta sequences were defined by CDR3 nucleotide sequence when primers matched and otherwise by CDR3 amino acid sequence together with Vbeta and Jbeta genes. As a correction for sorting error, sequences shared between sorted populations at a frequency ratio of 2:1 or less were discarded, and the remaining shared sequences were assigned to the higher population. A sequence counted as donor-reactive if, in CFSE-low cells, the sequence had a frequency of at least 0.01% and was expanded at least 5-fold compared with unstimulated cells. Repertoire divergence was quantified by Jensen-Shannon divergence using the top 100 TCRbeta sequences ranked by frequency. For samples with multiple sequencing runs, sorting error was corrected in each run separately before the runs were combined. The clones in this table, taken by TCRdb from immuneACCESS, are in-frame only. Not every clone is retained; where verified, under half of the shortfall comes from an unresolved V gene, and the cause of the rest is unknown. D and trimming were read from the DNA, whereas the V and J calls and clone size are those reported in that table. The sample table lists approximately 81,000 clones, more than 85% of them with a count of one. Roughly 1.4% of the sample belongs to the ten largest clones.

V is pared back by 5 bases and J by 3 bases, with 17 bases lying between the germline termini. The germline V gene encodes CDR1 SGHTA and CDR2 FQGTGA. Taken from cysteine to phenylalanine, the CDR3 has 16 residues. Of all the DNA, just the CDR3 is kept, 48 bases in frame from base 1. Transplants used related donors with nonmyeloablative bone marrow transplantation; mixed chimerism was transient in the human trials. Thawed PBMCs were FACS-sorted into unstimulated Tregs (CD4+CD25+CD127-), CD4+ non-Tregs (CD4+CD25-), CD4 cells and CD8 cells. Patients were 4 combined kidney and bone marrow transplant recipients from the ITN036ST trial, and only these trial subjects had samples available. Healthy control blood was processed by Ficoll density gradient to PBMCs and cryopreserved; patient PBMCs were collected before and after transplant.

The receptor's source is a human patient who received a combined kidney and bone marrow transplant. It is possible that, after a transplant, some T cells come from the graft donor. The sequences come from CD4+ T cells from blood (PBMCs), collected 24 months after the transplant. The chain was built from TRBV7-3 and TRBJ2-1, and the D gene may be TRBD1, 6 bases matching. In nucleotide form, the sequence is TGTGCCAGCAGCCCGCAAAGGGGGACACTCTACAATGAGCAGTTCTTC. It encodes CASSPQRGTLYNEQFF.